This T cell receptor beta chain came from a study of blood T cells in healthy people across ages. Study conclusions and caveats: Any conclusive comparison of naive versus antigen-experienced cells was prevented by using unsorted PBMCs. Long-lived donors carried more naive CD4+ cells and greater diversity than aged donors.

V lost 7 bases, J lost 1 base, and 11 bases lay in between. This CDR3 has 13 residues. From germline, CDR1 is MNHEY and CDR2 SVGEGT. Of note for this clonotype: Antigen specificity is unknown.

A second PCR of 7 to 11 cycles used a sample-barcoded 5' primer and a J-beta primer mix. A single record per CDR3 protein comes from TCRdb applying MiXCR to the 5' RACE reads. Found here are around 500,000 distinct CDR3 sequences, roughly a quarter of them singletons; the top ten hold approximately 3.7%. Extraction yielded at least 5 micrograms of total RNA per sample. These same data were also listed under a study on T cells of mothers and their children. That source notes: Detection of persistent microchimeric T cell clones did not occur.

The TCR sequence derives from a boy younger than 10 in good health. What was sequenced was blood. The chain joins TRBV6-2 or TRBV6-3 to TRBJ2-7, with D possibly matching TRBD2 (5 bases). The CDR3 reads CASTLRTSYEQYF. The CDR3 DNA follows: TGTGCCAGCACCCTCCGGACTTCCTACGAGCAGTACTTC.